This TCR beta chain originates from a study of OX40 agonist ivuxolimab in advanced cancers. Details on this clone: No antigen is known for it.

The assay was immunoSEQ multiplex PCR, and TCRdb's table has in-frame clones only and misses some. The sample records tens of thousands of clones, around nine tenths being singletons. General observations from the study: Among T cells, CD8+ cells averaged more expanded clones than CD4+ cells.

The CDR3 is 14 amino acids. The ends were cut back, 10 bases at V and 1 base at J, with 16 bases in the middle. Germline-derived CDR1 and CDR2 are MDHEN and SYDVKM. The receptor comes from an adult with an advanced solid tumor such as melanoma, head and neck, liver or kidney cancer. Here the sequenced sample was CD4+ or CD8+ T cells sorted from blood, taken in a trial of the OX40 agonist ivuxolimab. V usage is TRBV28 and J usage is TRBJ1-2; no definite D call. CDR3 amino acids: CATRRRTFNYGYTF. For the CDR3, the DNA is TGTGCCACCCGCCGGAGGACGTTTAACTATGGCTACACCTTC.